This TCR beta chain was captured by sequencing in a study of STAT3 mutations in large granular lymphocyte leukemia. General study results and limits: After therapy, about 35% of the 18 patients switched clonotypes, all new clones STAT3 wild type. In several patients, dominant TCR clone burden exceeded STAT3 mutant burden, suggesting STAT3 mutation arose secondarily. At least one immunodominant TCR beta clonotype appeared in every T-cell large granular lymphocyte leukemia patient. Samples missed the first appearance of the clone.

V shed 2 bases, J shed 10 bases, and the junction held 8 bases outside the gene matches. This CDR3 has 16 residues. CDR1 and CDR2 (germline): KGHSH, LQKENI. As to this clone: Its antigen remains unknown.

TCRbeta libraries averaged around 42,000 productive templates per sample. Measured with immunoSEQ multiplex PCR; TCRdb has only the in-frame clones, and not every one. Found here are approximately 22,000 clones, 94% of them singletons; the top ten hold about 6.8%. J is TRBJ2-1 and V is TRBV18, with 13 bases aligning to TRBD2. The sample comprised peripheral blood mononuclear cells. The sequence derives from a man between 40 and 49 years old with T-cell large granular lymphocyte leukemia. Some clones in this sample may be carry-over from other donors' samples. The CDR3 sequence is CASSPRTSGGPQEQFF. The DNA for the CDR3 is TGTGCCAGCTCACCAAGGACTAGCGGGGGCCCACAAGAGCAGTTCTTC.